The T cell receptor (beta chain) described here comes from a study of blood T cell repertoires in COVID-19. About the study: Samples taken during acute and convalescent COVID-19 were collected in the United States, Italy and Spain. Sample material is recorded as cDNA or gDNA derived from T cells, B-cell-depleted T cells, or PBMCs.

Looked up from germline, CDR1 is GTSNPN and CDR2 is SVGIG (reference sequence). Germline trimming cut 0 bases from V and 2 bases from J; bases unmatched to any gene: 21. The CDR3 extends over 21 amino acids. In the original processing: Amplification with reference gene primers provided the estimates of nucleated cell counts. Measured with immunoSEQ multiplex PCR; TCRdb has only the in-frame clones, and not every one. V, J and clone size reflect that table, while D and trimming were determined from the DNA. The table has about 430,000 clones, around 89% seen once. The gene calls are TRBV30 and TRBJ2-2; 7 nucleotides align to TRBD1. Sequenced: PBMCs or T cells enriched from blood (not recorded which). The clonotype comes from a young woman with acute COVID-19. Written as DNA, the CDR3 is TGTGCCTGGAGTGTACTCCGGGTCCTTCCTAGACAGGGCCGCAACACCGGGGAGCTGTTTTTT. Translated: CAWSVLRVLPRQGRNTGELFF.